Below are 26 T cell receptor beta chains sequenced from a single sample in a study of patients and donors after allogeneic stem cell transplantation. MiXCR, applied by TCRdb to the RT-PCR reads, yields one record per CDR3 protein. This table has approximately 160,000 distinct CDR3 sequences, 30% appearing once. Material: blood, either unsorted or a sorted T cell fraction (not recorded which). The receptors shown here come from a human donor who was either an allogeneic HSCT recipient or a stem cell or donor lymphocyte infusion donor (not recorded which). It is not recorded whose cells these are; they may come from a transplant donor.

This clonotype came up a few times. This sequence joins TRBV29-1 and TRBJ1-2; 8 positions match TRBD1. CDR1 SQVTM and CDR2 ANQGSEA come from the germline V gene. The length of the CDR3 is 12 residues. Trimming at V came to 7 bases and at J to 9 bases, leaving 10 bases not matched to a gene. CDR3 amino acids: CSATQGEISYTF. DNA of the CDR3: TGCAGCGCAACACAGGGGGAGATAAGCTACACCTTC.

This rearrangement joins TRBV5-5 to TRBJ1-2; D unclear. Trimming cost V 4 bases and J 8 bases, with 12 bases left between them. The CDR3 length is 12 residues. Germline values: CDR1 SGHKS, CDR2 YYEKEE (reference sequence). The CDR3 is CASSPATGGYTF. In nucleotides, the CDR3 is TGTGCCAGCAGCCCTGCGACGGGCGGCTACACCTTC.

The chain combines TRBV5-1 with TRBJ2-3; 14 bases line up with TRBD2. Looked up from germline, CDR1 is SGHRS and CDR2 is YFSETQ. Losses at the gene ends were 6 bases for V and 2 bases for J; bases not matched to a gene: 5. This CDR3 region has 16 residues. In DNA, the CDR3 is TGCGCCAGCAATCGACTAGCGGGAGGGATCACAGATACGCAGTATTTT. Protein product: CASNRLAGGITDTQYF.

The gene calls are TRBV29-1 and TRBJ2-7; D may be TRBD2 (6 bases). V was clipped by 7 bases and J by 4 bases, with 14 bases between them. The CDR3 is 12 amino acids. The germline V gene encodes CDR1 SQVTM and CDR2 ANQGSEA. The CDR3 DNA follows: TGCAGCGCCTTCCTCGGGAGATACGAGCAGTACTTC. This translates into CSAFLGRYEQYF.

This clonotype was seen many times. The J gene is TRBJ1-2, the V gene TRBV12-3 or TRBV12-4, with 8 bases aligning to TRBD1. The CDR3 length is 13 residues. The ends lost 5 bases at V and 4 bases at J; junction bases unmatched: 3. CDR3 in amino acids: CASSRTGTYGYTF. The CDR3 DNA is TGTGCCAGCAGTCGGACAGGGACCTATGGCTACACCTTC.

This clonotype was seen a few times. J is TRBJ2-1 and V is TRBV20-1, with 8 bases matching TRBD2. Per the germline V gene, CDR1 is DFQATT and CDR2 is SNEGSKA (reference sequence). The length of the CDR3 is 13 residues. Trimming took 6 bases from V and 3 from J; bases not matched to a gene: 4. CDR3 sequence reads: CSAKGLDYNEQFF. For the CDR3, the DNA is TGCAGTGCAAAGGGACTAGACTACAATGAGCAGTTCTTC.

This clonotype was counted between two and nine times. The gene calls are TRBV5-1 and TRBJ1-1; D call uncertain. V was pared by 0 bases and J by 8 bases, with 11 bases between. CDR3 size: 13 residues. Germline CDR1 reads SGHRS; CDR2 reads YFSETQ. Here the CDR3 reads CASSLAGGREAFF. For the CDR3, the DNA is TGCGCCAGCAGCTTGGCCGGAGGTAGGGAAGCTTTCTTT.

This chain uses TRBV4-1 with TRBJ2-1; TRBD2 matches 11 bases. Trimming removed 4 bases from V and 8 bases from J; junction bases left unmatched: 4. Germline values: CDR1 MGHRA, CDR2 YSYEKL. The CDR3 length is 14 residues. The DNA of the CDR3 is TGCGCCAGCAGCCGCCAACTAGCGGGAGATGAGCAGTTCTTC. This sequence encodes CASSRQLAGDEQFF.

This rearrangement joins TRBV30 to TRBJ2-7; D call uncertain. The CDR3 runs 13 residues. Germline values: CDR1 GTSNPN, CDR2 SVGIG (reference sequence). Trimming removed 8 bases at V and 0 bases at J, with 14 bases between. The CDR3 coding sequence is TGTGCCATACTATTTTACGACTCCTACGAGCAGTACTTC. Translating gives CAILFYDSYEQYF.

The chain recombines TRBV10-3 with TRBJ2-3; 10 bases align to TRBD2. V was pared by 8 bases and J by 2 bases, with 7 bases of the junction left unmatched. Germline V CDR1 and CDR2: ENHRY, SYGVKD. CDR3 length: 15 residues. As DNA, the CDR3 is TGTGCCATCGGAGTAGCGGGAGGCCACACAGATACGCAGTATTTT. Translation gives CAIGVAGGHTDTQYF.

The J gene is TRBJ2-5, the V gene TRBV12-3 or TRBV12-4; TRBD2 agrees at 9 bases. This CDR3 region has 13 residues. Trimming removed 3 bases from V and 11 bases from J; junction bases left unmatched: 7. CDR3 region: CASSFRWTSVQYF. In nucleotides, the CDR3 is TGTGCCAGCAGTTTCAGATGGACTAGCGTTCAGTACTTC.

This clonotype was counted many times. CDR3 amino acids: CASSLQPHTSNQPQHF. The CDR3 coding sequence is TGTGCCAGCAGCTTACAACCACACACGAGCAATCAGCCCCAGCATTTT. J is TRBJ1-5 and V is TRBV7-2; D gene uncertain. From germline, CDR1 is SGHTA and CDR2 FQGNSA. The ends were cut back, 2 bases at V and 1 base at J, with 12 bases in the middle. This CDR3 region has 16 residues. Based on the CDR3 plus reference TRBV7-2 and TRBJ1-5, the full variable domain is GAGVSQSPSNKVTEKGKDVELRCDPISGHTALYWYRQSLGQGLEFLIYFQGNSAPDKSGLPSDRFSAERTGGSVSTLTIQRTQQEDSAVYLCASSLQPHTSNQPQHFGDGTRLSIL.

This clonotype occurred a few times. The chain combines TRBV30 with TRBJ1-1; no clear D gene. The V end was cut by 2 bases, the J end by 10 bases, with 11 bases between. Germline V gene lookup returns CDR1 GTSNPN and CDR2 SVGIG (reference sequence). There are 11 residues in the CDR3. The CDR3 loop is CAWSSGLGAFF. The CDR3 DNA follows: TGTGCCTGGAGTAGCGGGTTAGGAGCTTTCTTT.

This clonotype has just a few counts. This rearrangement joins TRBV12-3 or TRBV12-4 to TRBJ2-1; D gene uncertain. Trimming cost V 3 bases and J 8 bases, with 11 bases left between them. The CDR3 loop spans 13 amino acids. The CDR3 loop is CASSLRQLDEQFF. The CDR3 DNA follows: TGTGCCAGCAGTTTGAGACAACTGGATGAGCAGTTCTTC.

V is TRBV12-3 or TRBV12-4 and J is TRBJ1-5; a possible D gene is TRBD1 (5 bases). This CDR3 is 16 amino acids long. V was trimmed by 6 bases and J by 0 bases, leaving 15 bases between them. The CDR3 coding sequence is TGTGCCAGCAGGAAAGGGACGGGGTATAGCAATCAGCCCCAGCATTTT. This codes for CASRKGTGYSNQPQHF.

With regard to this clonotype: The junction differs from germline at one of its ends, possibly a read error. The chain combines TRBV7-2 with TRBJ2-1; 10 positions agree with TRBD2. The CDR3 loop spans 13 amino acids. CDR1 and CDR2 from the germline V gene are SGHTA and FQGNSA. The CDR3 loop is CASSQDEAGGLMF. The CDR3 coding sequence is TGTGCCAGCAGTCAAGATGAAGCGGGAGGGCTGATGTTC.

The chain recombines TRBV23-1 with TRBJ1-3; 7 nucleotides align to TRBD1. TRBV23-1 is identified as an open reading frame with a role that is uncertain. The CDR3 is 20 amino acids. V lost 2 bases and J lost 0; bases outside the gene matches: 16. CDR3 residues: CASSQKDSGQIIASGNTIYF. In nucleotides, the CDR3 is TGCGCCAGCAGTCAAAAAGATTCGGGACAGATCATCGCCTCTGGAAACACCATATATTTT.

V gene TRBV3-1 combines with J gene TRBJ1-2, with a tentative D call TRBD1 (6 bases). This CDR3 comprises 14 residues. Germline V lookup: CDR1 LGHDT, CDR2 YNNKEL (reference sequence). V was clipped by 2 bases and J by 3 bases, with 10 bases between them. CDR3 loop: CASSQQGSDYGYTF. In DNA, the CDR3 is TGTGCCAGCAGCCAACAGGGGAGCGACTATGGCTACACCTTC.

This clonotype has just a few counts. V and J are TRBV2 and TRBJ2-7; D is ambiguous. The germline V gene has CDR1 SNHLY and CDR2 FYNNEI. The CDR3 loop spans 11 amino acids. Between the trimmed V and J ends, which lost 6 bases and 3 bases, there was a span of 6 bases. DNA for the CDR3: TGTGCCAGCAGGGAGCTCTACGAGCAGTACTTC. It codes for CASRELYEQYF.

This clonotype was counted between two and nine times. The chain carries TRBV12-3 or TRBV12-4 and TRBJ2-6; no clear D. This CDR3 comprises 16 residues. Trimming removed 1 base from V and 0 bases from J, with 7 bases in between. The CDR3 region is CASSLGHPSGANVLTF. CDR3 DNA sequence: TGTGCCAGCAGTTTAGGTCACCCCTCTGGGGCCAACGTCCTGACTTTC.

The CDR3: CASSATGNEQYF. The CDR3 coding sequence is TGTGCCAGCAGCGCGACAGGGAACGAGCAGTACTTC. The chain employs TRBV7-9 and TRBJ2-7; 7 nucleotides align to TRBD1. Germline CDR1 and CDR2: SEHNR and FQNEAQ (reference sequence). This CDR3 is 12 amino acids long. The trim removed 5 bases at V and 5 bases at J, leaving 3 bases unmatched. Full variable domain (rest looked up from reference TRBV7-9 and TRBJ2-7): DTGVSQNPRHKITKRGQNVTFRCDPISEHNRLYWYRQTLGQGPEFLTYFQNEAQLEKSRLLSDRFSAERPKGSFSTLEIQRTEQGDSAMYLCASSATGNEQYFGPGTRLTVT.

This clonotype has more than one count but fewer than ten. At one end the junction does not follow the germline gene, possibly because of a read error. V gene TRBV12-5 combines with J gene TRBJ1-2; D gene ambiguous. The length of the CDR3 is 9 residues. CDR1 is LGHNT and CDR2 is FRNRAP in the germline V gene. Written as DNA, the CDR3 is TGTGCTAGTGGTTTGGACAGAATCTTC. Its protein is CASGLDRIF.

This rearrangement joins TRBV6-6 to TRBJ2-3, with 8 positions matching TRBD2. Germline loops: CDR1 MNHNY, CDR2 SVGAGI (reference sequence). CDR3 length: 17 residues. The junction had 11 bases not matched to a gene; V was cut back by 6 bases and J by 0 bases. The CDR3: CASSFRGGPLSTDTQYF. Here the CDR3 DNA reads TGTGCCAGCAGCTTCCGGGGGGGCCCCCTTAGCACAGATACGCAGTATTTT.

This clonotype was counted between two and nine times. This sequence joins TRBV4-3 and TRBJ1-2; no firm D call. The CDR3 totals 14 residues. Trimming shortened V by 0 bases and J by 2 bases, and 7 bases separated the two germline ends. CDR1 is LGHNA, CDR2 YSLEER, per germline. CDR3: CASSQEGRNYGYTF. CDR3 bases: TGCGCCAGCAGCCAAGAAGGCAGGAACTATGGCTACACCTTC.

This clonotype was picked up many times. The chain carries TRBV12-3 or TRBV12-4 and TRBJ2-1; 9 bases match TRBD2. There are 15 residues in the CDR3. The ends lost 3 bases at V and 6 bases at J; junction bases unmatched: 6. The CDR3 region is CASSLGSGRPNEQFF. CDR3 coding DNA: TGTGCCAGCAGTTTGGGAAGCGGGAGGCCCAATGAGCAGTTCTTC.

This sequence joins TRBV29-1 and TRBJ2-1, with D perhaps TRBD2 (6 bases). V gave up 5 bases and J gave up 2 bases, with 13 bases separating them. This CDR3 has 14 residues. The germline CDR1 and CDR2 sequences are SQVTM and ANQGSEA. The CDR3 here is CSVWRGGAYNEQFF. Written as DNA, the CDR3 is TGCAGCGTTTGGAGAGGAGGGGCCTACAATGAGCAGTTCTTC.